One and the same sample provided the 18 T cell receptor beta chains below, sequenced in a study of cytotoxic CD8 clonotypes in ibrutinib-treated CLL. Using immunoSEQ multiplex PCR, the repertoire was profiled, and TCRdb retains in-frame clones only, with some absent. The sample holds 20,000 to 30,000 clones; around two thirds are singletons and the top ten take just over 50%. Source: PBMCs, taken at disease progression, from a patient treated with ibrutinib. These receptors came from a human donor with chronic lymphocytic leukemia.

The rearrangement uses TRBV7-9 and TRBJ2-7; no reliable D call. CDR1 SEHNR and CDR2 FQNEAQ come from the germline V gene (reference sequence). V shed 7 bases and J shed 6 bases, with 13 bases lying between them. The CDR3 runs 12 residues. CDR3 bases: TGTGCCAGCACCACGTTAGGGCCCGAGCAGTACTTC. Amino acid sequence: CASTTLGPEQYF.

The rearrangement joins TRBV7-2 to TRBJ2-3; 10 nucleotides align to TRBD2. The CDR3 loop spans 15 amino acids. V lost 3 bases and J lost 7; bases outside the gene matches: 7. The V gene's germline CDR1 is SGHTA and CDR2 FQGNSA. The CDR3 sequence is CASSLEGLAEYTQYF. The CDR3 DNA reads TGTGCCAGCAGCTTGGAAGGACTAGCGGAATATACGCAGTATTTT.

The V gene is TRBV2, the J gene TRBJ2-6; D remains unclear. Trimming cost V 8 bases and J 0 bases, with 14 bases left between them. The CDR3 has 16 amino acids. Germline-derived CDR1 and CDR2 are SNHLY and FYNNEI. CDR3 region: CASDDPQYSGANVLTF. The CDR3 DNA reads TGTGCCAGCGACGACCCCCAATACTCTGGGGCCAACGTCCTGACTTTC. The full variable domain, rest sourced from reference TRBV2 and TRBJ2-6, is EPEVTQTPSHQVTQMGQEVILRCVPISNHLYFYWYRQILGQKVEFLVSFYNNEISEKSEIFDDQFSVERPDGSNFTLKIRSTKLEDSAMYFCASDDPQYSGANVLTFGAGSRLTVL.

There are a few counts of this clone. The chain recombines TRBV11-2 with TRBJ1-2; D possibly corresponds to TRBD1 (6 bases). The germline V gene encodes CDR1 SGHAT and CDR2 FQNNGV. This CDR3 has 13 amino acids. V was pared by 5 bases and J by 6 bases, with 13 bases between. The CDR3 loop reads CASSHVGAHGYTF. CDR3 nucleotides: TGTGCCAGCAGCCACGTGGGGGCCCATGGCTACACCTTC.

This sequence joins TRBV6-5 and TRBJ1-4, with D unclear. The V end lost 2 bases, the J end lost 8 bases, and 9 bases lay between the germline ends. Germline CDR1 reads MNHEY; CDR2 reads SVGAGI. The CDR3 is made up of 13 amino acids. This chain's CDR3 is CASSYIIGEKLFF. Here the CDR3 DNA reads TGTGCCAGCAGTTACATAATCGGGGAAAAACTGTTTTTT.

This chain uses TRBV9 with TRBJ2-3, with D hard to call. Trimming stripped 0 bases from V and 4 bases from J, with 6 bases between. The V gene's germline CDR1 is SGDLS and CDR2 YYNGEE. The CDR3 has 13 amino acids. CDR3 loop: CASSVDRADTQYF. CDR3 nucleotide sequence: TGTGCCAGCAGCGTAGATCGCGCAGATACGCAGTATTTT.

The chain links TRBV7-9 to TRBJ1-1, with TRBD1 as a possible D gene (5 bases). The CDR3 totals 14 residues. The germline V gene has CDR1 SEHNR and CDR2 FQNEAQ (reference sequence). V was cut by 3 bases and J by 12 bases, with 20 bases left in between. CDR3 amino acids: CASSFLAGTPGTFF. CDR3 bases: TGTGCCAGCAGCTTTTTGGCCGGGACTCCCGGAACTTTCTTT. Variable domain in full (rest from reference TRBV7-9 and TRBJ1-1): DTGVSQNPRHKITKRGQNVTFRCDPISEHNRLYWYRQTLGQGPEFLTYFQNEAQLEKSRLLSDRFSAERPKGSFSTLEIQRTEQGDSAMYLCASSFLAGTPGTFFGQGTRLTVV.

The chain has TRBV29-1 and TRBJ2-5, with D perhaps matching TRBD1 or TRBD2 (5 bases each). Germline CDR1 SQVTM, CDR2 ANQGSEA. V was pared by 6 bases and J by 1 base, with 6 bases between. CDR3 length: 11 amino acids. The CDR3 loop is CSVGTQETQYF. In DNA, the CDR3 is TGCAGCGTCGGGACCCAAGAGACCCAGTACTTC.

The chain links TRBV5-1 to TRBJ2-1; no firm D call. Deletions cut 2 bases from V and 1 base from J, with 10 bases between. The germline V gene has CDR1 SGHRS and CDR2 YFSETQ. This CDR3 contains 15 residues. The CDR3: CASSLSLQSYNEQFF. The DNA for the CDR3 is TGCGCCAGCAGCTTATCACTCCAATCCTACAATGAGCAGTTCTTC.

The chain joins TRBV5-4 to TRBJ1-3; D is ambiguous. Germline values: CDR1 SGHNT, CDR2 YYREEE (reference sequence). The CDR3 loop spans 18 amino acids. Trimming cost V 4 bases and J 0 bases, with 20 bases left between them. The CDR3 loop is CASSPSPGDASSGNTIYF. CDR3 in DNA: TGTGCCAGCAGCCCGTCCCCCGGGGATGCGTCCTCTGGAAACACCATATATTTT. Drawing the rest from reference TRBV5-4 and TRBJ1-3, the complete variable domain is ETGVTQSPTHLIKTRGQQVTLRCSSQSGHNTVSWYQQALGQGPQFIFQYYREEENGRGNFPPRFSGLQFPNYSSELNVNALELDDSALYLCASSPSPGDASSGNTIYFGEGSWLTVV.

The CDR3 loop is CASSKRGLDGYTF. For the CDR3, the DNA is TGTGCCAGCAGCAAACGGGGACTCGATGGCTACACCTTC. The chain is built from TRBV9 and TRBJ1-2; tentative D call: TRBD1 (5 bases). The CDR3 contains 13 residues. Germline V gives CDR1 SGDLS, CDR2 YYNGEE. V lost 4 bases, J lost 6 bases, and 13 bases lay in between.

This clone was observed a handful of times. This chain joins TRBV29-1 and TRBJ1-2; 7 bases map to TRBD1. V lost 5 bases to trimming and J lost 0 bases; unmatched junction nucleotides: 3. Germline loops: CDR1 SQVTM, CDR2 ANQGSEA. This CDR3 has 13 residues. CDR3 coding DNA: TGCAGCGTTCCCGGACAGGCTAACTATGGCTACACCTTC. It is translated as CSVPGQANYGYTF.

The V call is TRBV6-6, the J call TRBJ2-7; D possibly matches TRBD1 or TRBD2 (5 bases each). CDR1 is MNHNY and CDR2 is SVGAGI in the germline V gene (reference sequence). Between the trimmed V and J ends, which lost 5 bases and 2 bases, there was a span of 7 bases. The CDR3 has 12 amino acids. The CDR3 nucleotides are TGTGCCAGCAGTACGGGGCCCTACGAGCAGTACTTC. Translating it yields CASSTGPYEQYF.

The rearrangement uses TRBV19 and TRBJ2-2; D gene ambiguous. CDR1 and CDR2 from the germline V gene are LNHDA and SQIVND (reference sequence). The germline V and J ends were trimmed by 4 bases and 6 bases, with 6 bases remaining between them. The CDR3 covers 12 residues. CDR3 sequence (DNA): TGTGCCAGTAGTAGTGGGGCCGGGGAGCTGTTTTTT. Translated, it gives CASSSGAGELFF. Using reference TRBV19 and TRBJ2-2 for the parts outside the CDR3, the full variable domain is DGGITQSPKYLFRKEGQNVTLSCEQNLNHDAMYWYRQDPGQGLRLIYYSQIVNDFQKGDIAEGYSVSREKKESFPLTVTSAQKNPTAFYLCASSSGAGELFFGEGSRLTVL.

This clone appeared once. The chain has TRBV9 and TRBJ1-2; tentative D call: TRBD1 (5 bases). Trimming stripped 0 bases from V and 4 bases from J, with 16 bases between. Germline V gene lookup returns CDR1 SGDLS and CDR2 YYNGEE. CDR3 length: 16 amino acids. The CDR3 loop is CASSVGIGGSGYGYTF. In DNA form, the CDR3 reads TGTGCCAGCAGCGTAGGGATTGGGGGGAGCGGCTATGGCTACACCTTC.

This clone is categorized as medium-sized. The gene calls are TRBV5-4 and TRBJ2-7; D is unclear. V lost 4 bases and J lost 5, with 16 bases in between. This CDR3 contains 14 residues. Germline CDR1 reads SGHNT; CDR2 reads YYREEE (reference sequence). CDR3: CASSPTPYTNEQYF. The CDR3 DNA reads as TGTGCCAGCAGCCCGACCCCATACACGAACGAGCAGTACTTC.

The CDR3 DNA is TGTGCCAGCAGCGGGGCAGGGAGGGAGCAGTACTTC. It codes for CASSGAGREQYF. The chain links TRBV5-6 to TRBJ2-7; perhaps TRBD2 as D (6 bases). The V end lost 4 bases, the J end lost 7 bases, and 12 bases lay between the germline ends. Per germline, CDR1 SGHDT and CDR2 YYEEEE. The CDR3 consists of 12 residues.

V is TRBV11-2 and J is TRBJ2-3; D is uncertain. This CDR3 is 16 amino acids long. The germline V and J ends were trimmed by 5 bases and 0 bases, with 15 bases remaining between them. CDR1 is SGHAT, CDR2 FQNNGV, per germline. CDR3 DNA sequence: TGTGCCAGCAGCCCACAGCGCCTGGCGAGCACAGATACGCAGTATTTT. Translation: CASSPQRLASTDTQYF.